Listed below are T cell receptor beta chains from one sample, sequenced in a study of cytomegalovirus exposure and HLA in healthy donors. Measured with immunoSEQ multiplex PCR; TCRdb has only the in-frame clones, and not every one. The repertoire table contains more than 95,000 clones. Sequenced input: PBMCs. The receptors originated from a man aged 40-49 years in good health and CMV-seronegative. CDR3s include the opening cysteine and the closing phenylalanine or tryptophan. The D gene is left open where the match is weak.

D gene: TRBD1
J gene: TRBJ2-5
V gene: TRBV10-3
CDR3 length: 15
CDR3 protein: CAIRGTGWGQETQYF
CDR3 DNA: TGTGCCATCAGGGGGACAGGTTGGGGCCAAGAGACCCAGTACTTC

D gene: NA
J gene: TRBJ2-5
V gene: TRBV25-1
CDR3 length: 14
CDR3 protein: CASSEFGVSGEQYF
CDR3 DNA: TGTGCCAGCAGTGAATTCGGAGTGTCCGGGGAGCAGTACTTC

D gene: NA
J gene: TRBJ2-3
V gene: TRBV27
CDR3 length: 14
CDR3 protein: CASSLSQITDTQYF
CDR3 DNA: TGTGCCAGCAGTTTATCCCAGATCACAGATACGCAGTATTTT

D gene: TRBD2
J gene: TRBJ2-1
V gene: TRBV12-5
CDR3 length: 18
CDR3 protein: CASGLVLGTSGAYNEQFF
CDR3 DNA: TGTGCTAGTGGTTTGGTACTAGGGACTAGCGGCGCCTACAATGAGCAGTTCTTC

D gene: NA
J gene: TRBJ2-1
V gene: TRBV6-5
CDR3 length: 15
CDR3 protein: CASSSPRRSYNEQFF
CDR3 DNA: TGTGCCAGCAGTTCGCCCCGGAGATCCTACAATGAGCAGTTCTTC

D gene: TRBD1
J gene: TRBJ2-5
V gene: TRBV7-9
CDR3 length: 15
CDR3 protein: CASSLDGTVQETQYF
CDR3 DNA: TGTGCCAGCAGCTTAGATGGGACAGTTCAAGAGACCCAGTACTTC

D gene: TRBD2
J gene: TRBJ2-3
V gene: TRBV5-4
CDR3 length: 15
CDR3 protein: CASSFGREWADTQYF
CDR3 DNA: TGTGCCAGCAGCTTTGGGCGGGAGTGGGCAGATACGCAGTATTTT

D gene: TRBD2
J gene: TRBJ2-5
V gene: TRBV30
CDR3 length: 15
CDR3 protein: CAWSVTSGTKETQYF
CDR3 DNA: TGTGCCTGGAGTGTCACTAGCGGGACTAAAGAGACCCAGTACTTC

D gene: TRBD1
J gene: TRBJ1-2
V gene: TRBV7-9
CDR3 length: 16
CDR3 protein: CASSPSSGGDPYGYTF
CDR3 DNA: TGTGCCAGCAGCCCATCCTCAGGGGGCGATCCCTATGGCTACACCTTC

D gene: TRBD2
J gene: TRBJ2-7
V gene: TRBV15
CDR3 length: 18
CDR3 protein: CATSRDSSWRELRTEQYF
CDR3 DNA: TGTGCCACCAGCAGAGATTCAAGCTGGCGGGAGCTACGTACGGAGCAGTACTTC

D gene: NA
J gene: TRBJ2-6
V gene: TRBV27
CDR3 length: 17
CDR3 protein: CASKRRGDISGANVLTF
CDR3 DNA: TGTGCCAGCAAGCGGCGGGGTGACATCTCTGGGGCCAACGTCCTGACTTTC

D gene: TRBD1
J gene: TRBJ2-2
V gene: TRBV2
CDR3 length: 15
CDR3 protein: CASSAGGKNTGELFF
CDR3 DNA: TGTGCCAGCTCCGCAGGGGGCAAGAACACCGGGGAGCTGTTTTTT

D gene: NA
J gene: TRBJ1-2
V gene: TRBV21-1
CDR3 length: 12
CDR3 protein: CASSGGGNGYTF
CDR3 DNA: TGTGCCAGCAGCGGAGGAGGGAACGGCTACACCTTC

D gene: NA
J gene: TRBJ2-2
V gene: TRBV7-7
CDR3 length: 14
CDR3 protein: CASSLEGNTGELFF
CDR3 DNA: TGTGCTAGCAGCTTGGAGGGCAACACCGGGGAGCTGTTTTTT

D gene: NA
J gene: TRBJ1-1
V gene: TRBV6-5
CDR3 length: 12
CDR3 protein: CASMQRGTEAFF
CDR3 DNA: TGTGCCAGCATGCAAAGGGGCACTGAAGCTTTCTTT

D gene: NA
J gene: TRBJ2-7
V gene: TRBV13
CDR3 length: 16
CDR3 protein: CASSPPAGPSGYEQYF
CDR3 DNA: TGTGCCAGCAGTCCCCCGGCGGGCCCATCGGGCTACGAGCAGTACTTC

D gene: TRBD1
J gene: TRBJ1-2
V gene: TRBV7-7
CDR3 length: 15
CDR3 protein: CASSYLAERGQGYTF
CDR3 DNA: TGTGCTAGCAGTTATCTAGCCGAAAGGGGGCAGGGCTACACCTTC

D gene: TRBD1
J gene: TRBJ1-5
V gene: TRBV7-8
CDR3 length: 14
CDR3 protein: CASSFGTANQPQHF
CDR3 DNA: TGTGCCAGCAGCTTTGGGACAGCTAATCAGCCCCAGCATTTT

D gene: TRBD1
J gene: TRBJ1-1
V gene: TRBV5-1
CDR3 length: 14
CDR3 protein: CASSFDRVTTEAFF
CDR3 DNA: TGCGCCAGCAGCTTCGACAGGGTGACCACTGAAGCTTTCTTT